The 31 T cell receptor beta chains listed next were all sequenced from one sample in a study of blood T cell repertoires in COVID-19. Assay: immunoSEQ multiplex PCR; the TCRdb copy retains only in-frame clones and omits some. The sample holds roughly 250,000 clones, around 90% seen once. Sequencing was performed on peripheral blood. These receptors came from a man between 25 and 39 years old with COVID-19, enrolled during active disease.

This chain connects TRBV6-1 to TRBJ1-3, with D hard to call. The germline V gene has CDR1 MNHNS and CDR2 SASEGT. The V end lost 2 bases, the J end lost 2 bases, and 13 bases lay between the germline ends. This CDR3 is 16 amino acids long. This chain's CDR3 is CASSEFQAAPGNTIYF. The CDR3, as DNA: TGTGCCAGCAGTGAATTCCAGGCAGCCCCTGGAAACACCATATATTTT.

The CDR3 reads CASSKTLQGFREAFF. The CDR3 DNA sequence: TGTGCCAGCAGCAAAACGCTCCAGGGTTTTCGGGAAGCTTTCTTT. This chain links TRBV5-4 with TRBJ1-1, with D perhaps matching TRBD1 (5 bases). Between the trimmed V and J ends, which lost 4 bases and 8 bases, there was a span of 21 bases. Germline lookup yields CDR1 SGHNT and CDR2 YYREEE (reference sequence). The CDR3 runs 15 residues.

V gene TRBV19 combines with J gene TRBJ2-2, with TRBD1 as a possible D gene (6 bases). CDR1 and CDR2 from the germline V gene are LNHDA and SQIVND (reference sequence). The CDR3 is 15 amino acids. The V end lost 6 bases, the J end lost 5 bases, and 16 bases lay between the germline ends. CDR3 nucleotide sequence: TGTGCCAGTAGCGTCAAAAAAGGGGGTACCGGGGAGCTGTTTTTT. Protein: CASSVKKGGTGELFF.

The chain recombines TRBV2 with TRBJ1-4; perhaps TRBD1 as D (5 bases). CDR3 length: 15 amino acids. From germline, CDR1 is SNHLY and CDR2 FYNNEI. V was shortened by 6 bases and J by 1 base, with 12 bases between the two germline ends. As DNA, the CDR3 is TGTGCCAGCAGAGGGGCCAGGGTAACTAATGAAAAACTGTTTTTT. It yields the protein CASRGARVTNEKLFF.

The rearrangement uses TRBV5-1 and TRBJ2-3, with 7 bases matching TRBD2. Germline V gene lookup returns CDR1 SGHRS and CDR2 YFSETQ. The CDR3 runs to 16 residues. The trim removed 4 bases at V and 2 bases at J, leaving 10 bases unmatched. In nucleotides, the CDR3 is TGCGCCAGCAGCCCTGCCAGCGGGAAAAACACAGATACGCAGTATTTT. It codes for CASSPASGKNTDTQYF.

V gene TRBV5-3 combines with J gene TRBJ1-6; no clear D gene. TRBV5-3 is an ORF, with its function uncertain. This CDR3 spans 18 amino acids. V was shortened by 2 bases and J by 9 bases, with 24 bases between the two germline ends. CDR3 loop: CARSFILNRETRLSPLHF. CDR3 nucleotide sequence: TGTGCCAGAAGCTTCATCCTTAATCGGGAAACTAGACTTTCACCCCTCCACTTT.

The chain is built from TRBV15 and TRBJ1-3; D perhaps matches TRBD1 (5 bases). Trimming removed 2 bases from V and 0 bases from J, with 11 bases in between. The CDR3 runs to 16 residues. The germline CDR1 and CDR2 sequences are LNHNV and YYDKDF (reference sequence). The CDR3 DNA reads TGTGCCACCAGCAGAAAGACAGTTTTCTCTGGAAACACCATATATTTT. It is translated as CATSRKTVFSGNTIYF.

CDR3 in amino acids: CASSLAHGGGSGQPQHF. CDR3 sequence (DNA): TGTGCCAGCAGCTTAGCGCATGGAGGGGGCTCGGGTCAGCCCCAGCATTTT. The genes are TRBV7-6 and TRBJ1-5; 7 nucleotides line up with TRBD1. The CDR3 consists of 17 residues. Germline assignment: CDR1 SGHVS and CDR2 FNYEAQ. J gave up 6 bases and V 0 bases, and 11 bases lay outside the gene matches.

The V call is TRBV30, the J call TRBJ1-3, with D maybe TRBD1 (5 bases). CDR3 length: 13 residues. V lost 8 bases and J 9 bases, leaving 20 bases between the germline ends. Per the germline V gene, CDR1 is GTSNPN and CDR2 is SVGIG (reference sequence). The CDR3 coding sequence is TGTGCCCTACAGGTTAACACCCTAGGCACCATATATTTT. It codes for CALQVNTLGTIYF.

The chain recombines TRBV7-6 with TRBJ1-2; 8 nucleotides match TRBD1. Germline V gene lookup returns CDR1 SGHVS and CDR2 FNYEAQ. V lost 4 bases, J lost 2 bases, and 15 bases stayed unmatched. The CDR3 has 18 amino acids. The CDR3, as DNA: TGTGCCAGCAGCTCATTCCCCCTCGGACAGGGAGAAAACTATGGCTACACCTTC. Translated, it gives CASSSFPLGQGENYGYTF.

This chain uses TRBV29-1 with TRBJ2-1; 9 bases align to TRBD2. V dropped 3 bases and J dropped 12; count of bases not matched to a gene: 6. The V gene's germline CDR1 is SQVTM and CDR2 ANQGSEA. The CDR3 contains 12 residues. As DNA, the CDR3 is TGCAGCGTTGAGGGACTAGCACCAAGGCAGTTCTTC. Amino acids: CSVEGLAPRQFF.

V gene TRBV6-5 combines with J gene TRBJ1-4; D perhaps matches TRBD1 (6 bases). V was pared by 2 bases and J by 0 bases, with 10 bases between. Germline CDR1 reads MNHEY; CDR2 reads SVGAGI. This CDR3 is 16 amino acids long. The CDR3 loop is CASSYRPGATNEKLFF. The CDR3 DNA sequence: TGTGCCAGCAGTTACCGGCCAGGGGCAACTAATGAAAAACTGTTTTTT.

This chain joins TRBV4-1 and TRBJ2-5; 10 nucleotides agree with TRBD2. CDR1 is MGHRA and CDR2 is YSYEKL in the germline V gene. This CDR3 contains 17 residues. V gave up 4 bases and J gave up 5 bases; unmatched junction bases: 13. DNA for the CDR3: TGCGCCAGCAGCCGGAGAAGCGGGGGGGTGAGTTGGGAGACCCAGTACTTC. Translated: CASSRRSGGVSWETQYF.

The rearrangement joins TRBV29-1 to TRBJ1-2, with 8 bases matching TRBD1. CDR1 is SQVTM and CDR2 is ANQGSEA in the germline V gene. With 7 bases clipped from V and 4 bases from J, the junction kept 8 bases outside the gene matches. This CDR3 is built from 13 residues. The CDR3 protein is CSDSLTGGYGYTF. CDR3 bases: TGCAGCGATTCGCTAACAGGGGGCTATGGCTACACCTTC.

In the case of this clone: Its ends do not fully match the called genes, so a read error is possible. V and J are TRBV9 and TRBJ2-1, with TRBD2 identical over 7 bases. Germline V gene sequence: CDR1 SGDLS, CDR2 YYNGEE. The CDR3 extends over 12 amino acids. The DNA of the CDR3 is TGTGCCAGCAGCGTAGGGGAACTAGCGCCGCTCTTC. As protein: CASSVGELAPLF.

The J gene is TRBJ1-3, the V gene TRBV5-1; 7 bases agree with TRBD1. The CDR3 sequence is 16 residues long. Per germline, CDR1 SGHRS and CDR2 YFSETQ. V dropped 5 bases and J dropped 2; count of bases not matched to a gene: 10. Here the CDR3 reads CASRDPMTGTGNTIYF. The CDR3 DNA is TGCGCCAGCAGAGACCCGATGACAGGGACTGGAAACACCATATATTTT.

The CDR3 DNA sequence: TGTGCCAGCAGTCAACAGCCCACAGATACGCAGTATTTT. Translating gives CASSQQPTDTQYF. The J gene is TRBJ2-3, the V gene TRBV7-3; D is unclear. The CDR3 has 13 residues. V lost 6 bases, J lost 2 bases, and 9 bases lay in between. Germline V lookup: CDR1 SGHTA, CDR2 FQGTGA.

The CDR3 DNA is TGTGCCAGCAGCTCCATCAGGACAGATACGCAGTATTTT. It translates to CASSSIRTDTQYF. V gene TRBV5-4 combines with J gene TRBJ2-3; no reliable D call. Trimming removed 3 bases at V and 3 bases at J, with 8 bases between. CDR1 and CDR2 (germline): SGHNT, YYREEE (reference sequence). The CDR3 totals 13 residues.

The chain uses TRBV6-5 and TRBJ1-4, with TRBD1 as a possible D gene (6 bases). The V end was cut by 7 bases, the J end by 7 bases, with 13 bases between. The CDR3 spans 13 residues. Germline assignment: CDR1 MNHEY and CDR2 SVGAGI. For the CDR3, the DNA is TGTGCCAGCAAGCCCCAGGGGTTTGAAAAACTGTTTTTT. This translates into CASKPQGFEKLFF.

A single count supports this clone. The chain employs TRBV4-1 and TRBJ2-2, with 9 bases that match TRBD2. The V gene end was trimmed by 1 base and the J gene end by 2 bases; junction bases not matched to a gene: 8. Germline lookup yields CDR1 MGHRA and CDR2 YSYEKL. The length of the CDR3 is 18 residues. The CDR3 bases are TGCGCCAGCAGCCAAGTCGGTAGCGGGGGCCTAAACACCGGGGAGCTGTTTTTT. Protein sequence: CASSQVGSGGLNTGELFF.

The gene calls are TRBV5-1 and TRBJ1-1; the D is unclear. CDR1 and CDR2 (germline): SGHRS, YFSETQ. The CDR3 totals 13 residues. Deletions cut 5 bases from V and 11 bases from J, with 19 bases between. CDR3 region: CASRDRSASRAFF. The CDR3 DNA follows: TGCGCCAGCAGGGATCGGTCGGCGTCCAGGGCTTTCTTT.

The rearrangement uses TRBV5-1 and TRBJ2-2; 8 bases align to TRBD1. CDR1 and CDR2 (germline): SGHRS, YFSETQ. CDR3 length: 14 amino acids. Trimming removed 4 bases from V and 4 bases from J; junction bases left unmatched: 3. The CDR3 loop is CASSTGQVTGELFF. The CDR3 nucleotides read TGCGCCAGCAGCACGGGACAGGTCACCGGGGAGCTGTTTTTT.

The chain links TRBV6-2 or TRBV6-3 to TRBJ1-1, with D possibly being TRBD1 (5 bases). CDR1 and CDR2 (germline): MNHEY, SVGEGT. The CDR3 covers 15 residues. V was cut by 2 bases and J by 7 bases, with 17 bases left in between. Here the CDR3 reads CASSYPILGEGEAFF. DNA for the CDR3: TGTGCCAGCAGTTACCCGATCCTAGGGGAGGGTGAAGCTTTCTTT.

The genes are TRBV2 and TRBJ1-1; D is possibly TRBD1 (6 bases). The germline gives CDR1 SNHLY, CDR2 FYNNEI. CDR3 length equals 16 residues. The V end was cut by 0 bases, the J end by 0 bases, with 11 bases between. CDR3 loop: CASSEAQGPLNTEAFF. Here the CDR3 DNA reads TGTGCCAGCAGTGAAGCCCAGGGGCCCCTGAACACTGAAGCTTTCTTT.

Remarks on this clone: The same CDR3 also results from other DNA sequences found in this sample. The J gene is TRBJ2-5, the V gene TRBV7-2; tentative D call: TRBD2 (6 bases). Germline loops: CDR1 SGHTA, CDR2 FQGNSA. The V end lost 3 bases, the J end lost 4 bases, and 9 bases lay between the germline ends. The CDR3 is made up of 13 amino acids. The CDR3 protein is CASSFGGGETQYF. The CDR3 nucleotides read TGTGCCAGCAGCTTCGGGGGAGGAGAGACCCAGTACTTC.

The V and J genes are TRBV27 and TRBJ1-1, with 8 bases aligning to TRBD1. This CDR3 region has 13 residues. CDR1 is MNHEY and CDR2 is SMNVEV in the germline V gene (reference sequence). J lost 6 bases, V lost 5 bases, and 5 bases had no gene match. The CDR3 loop reads CASSATGVPEAFF. Written as DNA, the CDR3 is TGTGCCAGCAGTGCGACAGGGGTTCCTGAAGCTTTCTTT.

V and J are TRBV4-1 and TRBJ2-1; a weak D match, TRBD2 (6 bases). Trimming removed 1 base at V and 1 base at J, with 11 bases between. The length of the CDR3 is 16 residues. Germline V gene sequence: CDR1 MGHRA, CDR2 YSYEKL. The CDR3 loop is CASSQGAGESYNEQFF. CDR3 bases: TGCGCCAGCAGCCAAGGAGCGGGTGAGTCCTACAATGAGCAGTTCTTC.

This clone came up once. This chain joins TRBV12-3 or TRBV12-4 and TRBJ1-6; the D is unclear. The CDR3 is 13 amino acids. Between the trimmed V and J ends, which lost 1 base and 7 bases, there was a span of 5 bases. In nucleotides, the CDR3 is TGTGCCAGCAGTTTAGTACGGAATTCACCCCTCCACTTT. Amino acids: CASSLVRNSPLHF.

J is TRBJ1-5 and V is TRBV15; 10 positions agree with TRBD1. The CDR3 loop spans 18 amino acids. CDR1 and CDR2 from the germline V gene are LNHNV and YYDKDF (reference sequence). After removal of 0 bases from V and 6 bases from J, the junction contained 11 bases not matched to a gene. The CDR3 sequence is CATSRDIRGQGLSQPQHF. DNA for the CDR3: TGTGCCACCAGCAGAGATATTAGGGGACAGGGGTTGAGTCAGCCCCAGCATTTT.

J is TRBJ2-5 and V is TRBV7-6; D is unresolved. The V end was cut by 7 bases, the J end by 0 bases, with 18 bases between. This CDR3 contains 16 residues. From germline, CDR1 is SGHVS and CDR2 FNYEAQ. The CDR3 protein is CASTRKPSAYQETQYF. The CDR3 DNA follows: TGTGCCAGCACTCGAAAGCCCAGCGCCTACCAAGAGACCCAGTACTTC.

The chain has TRBV19 and TRBJ1-2; TRBD1 aligns across 7 bases. The CDR3 is 15 amino acids. Losses at the gene ends were 6 bases for V and 1 base for J; bases not matched to a gene: 8. Germline V CDR1 and CDR2: LNHDA, SQIVND (reference sequence). This CDR3 is CASRDPGQNNYGYTF. CDR3 DNA: TGTGCCAGTAGGGACCCGGGACAGAATAACTATGGCTACACCTTC.